Sequencing of this TCR beta chain was carried out in a study of T cell responses to AZD1222 COVID-19 vaccine (TCRdb year 2021). Some background on the complete study: TCR sequencing was performed for roughly 250 trial participants, of whom about 200 were given two doses of AZD1222 and around 26 were given two doses of MenACWY control vaccine. Enrollment into the trials was organized by age into subgroups of 18-55, 56-69 and 70-plus years, and those subgroups contained around 150, 28 and 57 TCR-sequenced participants, respectively. Overall study outcomes, separate from this receptor: Nearly half of unique spike-specific TCRs reportedly recognized epitopes outside regions mutated in the B.1.351 and B.1.1.7 variants. Vaccine-associated CD4 TCRs spanned the whole spike protein, with dominant responses in regions 160-218 and 743-854. Because no day 14 peak-response samples were available, the repertoires could be characterized only after the peak T cell response. Conclusions about previously exposed vaccinees were limited because only a handful of AZD1222 recipients were SARS-CoV-2 seropositive at baseline. The 56-69-year group was small, and its depth increase did not reach significance, likely because of low power. After two AZD1222 doses, spike-specific TCR breadth and depth were significantly higher than at day 0 and than in MenACWY recipients. Participants were mostly white British, with more females than males. The authors suggested clonal diversity may have been underestimated.

The CDR3 regions of human TCRbeta chains were subjected to immunosequencing. Under the source paper's analysis protocol: Repertoire TCRs were checked for matches against a reference library of SARS-CoV-2-specific TCRs that had been generated using the MIRA antigen-specificity platform. Breadth was defined as the fraction of unique TCRs that were SARS-CoV-2-associated, and depth was defined as the fraction of total T cells that were SARS-CoV-2-associated. Using the MIRA data, each spike-specific TCR was assigned both to the spike region to which the TCR was reactive and to a CD4 or CD8 class. Log10-transformed breadth and depth values were compared by one-way ANOVA with Sidak's multiple comparisons tests. Entries here come from immuneACCESS through TCRdb and include only in-frame sequences with V and J called. Some clones fail to appear in such tables; in the studies checked, an unresolved V gene covers under half of the shortfall, and the cause of the remainder is unknown. V and J calls and clone size are as listed in that table; D and trimming were resolved from the DNA. The sample table lists more than 120,000 clones, about 82% of them with a count of one. The ten largest account for about 5.4% of the sample.

The sample's time point, from its label and the paper: about 28 days (+/-7) after the second vaccine dose. Because spike-specific TCR depth and breadth did not differ between the two schedules, AZD1222 recipients who got a second dose at roughly 4 weeks were pooled with those who got a second dose at roughly 12 weeks. Samples from vaccinated people were obtained from the UK trials COV001 and COV002, which included a single-blind randomized controlled phase 2/3 trial of AZD1222 (ChAdOx1 nCoV-19) in healthy adults. Trial participant PBMC samples were collected at day 0 and day 28 after the second dose for TCRbeta chain sequencing. Of note for this clone: No cognate antigen has been identified for it. It has no much larger one-base neighbor in the sample; base qualities were not kept.

The CDR1 and CDR2 encoded by the germline V gene are SNHLY and FYNNEI. Trimming removed 0 bases from V and 4 bases from J; the gene matches leave 8 bases unexplained. The CDR3 spans 17 residues, from the cysteine through the phenylalanine. Left in the record is the CDR3 DNA by itself, 51 bases read in frame from the first base. The receptor was isolated from an adult who received the AZD1222 COVID-19 vaccine. Sample: peripheral blood, taken 28 days after the second AZD1222 dose. The chain joins TRBV2 to TRBJ2-3, with 9 middle bases fitting TRBD2. DNA sequence: TGTGCCAGCAGTGAAGCGGGTTTGTTAGCGGGAGCAGATACGCAGTATTTT. Translated, it reads CASSEAGLLAGADTQYF.